The present T cell receptor beta chain was sequenced within a study of vaccination effects on CD4 cells after COVID-19 (dated by TCRdb to about 2022). With respect to the entire study: Post-vaccine samples across the study were collected a median of 72 days after the second dose, with a range of 14 to 241. In both COVID-19 convalescent patients and infection-naive vaccine recipients, the study compared SARS-CoV-2 spike-specific CD4+ TCR repertoires from before mRNA vaccination with those from after it. The full study included some 10 COVID-19 convalescent patients and several SARS-CoV-2-naive healthy vaccine recipients. Cultures from other donors in the study were sequenced with the Oncomine TCR Beta short-read assay on an Illumina iSeq 100.

The CDR3 starts with the cysteine, ends with the phenylalanine, and has 13 residues. Here the CDR3 DNA is all that survives: 39 bases in frame from base 1. CDR1 and CDR2 were assigned from the germline V gene as SGHRS and YFSETQ. V and J are truncated by 0 bases and 1 base respectively, leaving an intervening sequence of 4 bases. This clone was picked up a small number of times. Its antigen is currently not known. No base qualities exist here, and no much larger clone lies one base off it. Other DNA sequences in this sample translate to the same CDR3. To identify antigen-specific CD4+ T cell clonotypes by their expansion, the ViraFEST assay first stimulated PBMC with viral peptide pools and then applied TCR sequencing. After roughly 11 days of culture, CD4+ T cells were isolated with the EasySep CD4+ T cell isolation kit. Two doses of either the BNT162b2 or the mRNA-1273 mRNA SARS-CoV-2 vaccine were administered to participants. Negative nucleocapsid antibody results before and after vaccination confirmed that the healthy vaccine recipients had no prior SARS-CoV-2 infection. Fewer than 2.5 million PBMC per well were cultured in IMDM with roughly 5% human AB serum, roughly 10 IU/ml IL-2 and gentamicin, plus 10 ug/ml peptides. Half of the culture medium was replaced with fresh IL-2-containing medium on days 3 and 7. Unless noted otherwise, every peptide stimulation condition was cultured in triplicate wells. PBMC were separated from whole blood using Ficoll-Paque Plus gradient centrifugation and were then either cryopreserved at -140C or used fresh. The overlapping peptide pools covered the spike proteins of SARS-CoV-2 and of the common cold coronaviruses HCoV-NL63, HCoV-OC43 and HCoV-229E. Genomic DNA was extracted from cultured CD4+ T cells with the QIAamp micro DNA kit.

Broad study findings and their caveats: Clones induced by infection and clones induced by vaccination both contracted markedly at late timepoints after vaccination, which fits with T cell responses waning over time. Only a small number of convalescent patients were included, and no early post-infection timepoints were available, which limited the study. In healthy vaccine recipients, vaccine-induced clones were almost all SARS-CoV-2 mono-reactive, with only 1 of 255 being cross-reactive with common cold coronaviruses.

The protocol used for the library was the immunoSEQ multiplex PCR assay. DNA from the cultured and isolated CD4+ T cells underwent TCR beta CDR3 sequencing. Under the source paper's analysis protocol: Non-productive TCR sequences were discarded, and reads were trimmed to the CDR3 region, with only CDR3s of 7 or more amino acids retained. The MANAFEST web app was used to pick out antigen-specific clonotypes by comparing their expansion in peptide wells with that in reference cultures. To count as positive, a clone had to show expansion at FDR<0.05 compared with the reference and with all other wells, an odds ratio above 5, and a frequency above 0.1% in two replicate wells. Clonotypes significantly expanded in SARS-CoV-2 spike wells and in at least one common cold coronavirus spike condition were defined as cross-reactive. Using the stringdist R package, CDR3 similarity was measured by Levenshtein distance, and unrooted trees were constructed with ape in R 3.6.1. TCRdb provides this immuneACCESS table in a form limited to in-frame rearrangements. Some clones are lacking; in checked studies, under half of them reflect an unresolved V gene, and why the rest are absent is not known. Clonal size and the V and J genes are those of that table, whereas D and trimming came from the DNA. Present in this sample are 70,000 to 85,000 clones, 80% to 85% of which were seen just once. Clones ranked in the top ten supply 0.95% to 1.5% of the sample.

This sequence was found in a human donor who received a COVID-19 vaccine. The rearranged chain carries TRBV5-1 and TRBJ1-1, with the identity of the D gene unclear. The material was CD4+ T cells from PBMCs cultured with HCoV-229E spike peptides, obtained after COVID-19 vaccination. The sample's cell subset or site label is to be understood as: HCoV-229E spike overlapping peptide pool stimulation. CDR3 sequence: CASSLDRNTEAFF. The bases are TGCGCCAGCAGCTTGGACAGGAACACTGAAGCTTTCTTT.